What follows describes a single T cell receptor (beta chain). What it binds is unknown. Cells were stimulated nonspecifically with anti-CD3/anti-CD28 magnetic beads. Sorting of responding CD4+ T cells relied on upregulated CD40 ligand together with CD69. Sequencing used immunoSEQ version 4 in survey mode. Profiled with immunoSEQ multiplex PCR; TCRdb holds only in-frame clones, not every one. Of under 50,000 clones listed, approximately 90% are singletons. The source of the sample is a study of persistence of HIV-infected CD4 T cells. This CDR3 has 14 amino acids. Germline V gene data show CDR1 as MNHEY and CDR2 as SMNVEV (reference sequence). V shed 6 bases and J 6 bases; nucleotides not matched to a gene: 7.

Sequencing used CD4+ T cells sorted from PBMCs after approximately 19-hour stimulation, obtained from a patient who received antiretroviral therapy. This TCR came from an adult woman with HIV who was CMV-seropositive. This chain connects TRBV27 to TRBJ1-4; TRBD1 matches 7 bases. The CDR3, as DNA: TGTGCCAGCAGAAGACAGGGTGGAGATGAAAAACTGTTTTTT. Protein product: CASRRQGGDEKLFF.